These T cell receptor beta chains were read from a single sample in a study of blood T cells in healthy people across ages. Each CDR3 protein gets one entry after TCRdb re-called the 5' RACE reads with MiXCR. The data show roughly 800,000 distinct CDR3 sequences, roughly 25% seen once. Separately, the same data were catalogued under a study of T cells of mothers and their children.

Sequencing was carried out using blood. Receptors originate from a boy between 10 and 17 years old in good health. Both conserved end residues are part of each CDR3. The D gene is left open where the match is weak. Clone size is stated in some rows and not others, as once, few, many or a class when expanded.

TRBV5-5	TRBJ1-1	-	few	CASSLPTVMNTEAFF	TGTGCCAGCAGCTTGCCGACAGTAATGAACACTGAAGCTTTCTTT
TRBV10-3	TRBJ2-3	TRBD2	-	CAIGAASGGTDTQYF	TGTGCCATCGGTGCGGCCAGCGGGGGAACAGATACGCAGTATTTT
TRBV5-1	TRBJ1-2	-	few	CASSTHPGAILYGYTF	TGCGCCAGCAGCACCCACCCGGGGGCGATACTCTATGGCTACACCTTC
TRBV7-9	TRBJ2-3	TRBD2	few	CASSSLAGLDTQYF	TGTGCCAGCAGCTCGCTAGCGGGCCTAGATACGCAGTATTTT
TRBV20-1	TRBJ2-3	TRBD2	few	CSARDLGAGGFTDTQYF	TGCAGTGCTAGAGATCTGGGAGCGGGGGGCTTCACAGATACGCAGTATTTT
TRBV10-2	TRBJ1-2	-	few	CASRGVYGYTF	TGCGCCTCCAGGGGTGTCTATGGCTACACCTTC
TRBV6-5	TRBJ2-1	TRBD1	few	CASSGDRLNEQFF	TGTGCCAGCAGTGGGGACAGGCTCAATGAGCAGTTCTTC
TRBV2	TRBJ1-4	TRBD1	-	CASSVRDRGEKLFF	TGTGCCAGCAGTGTACGAGACAGGGGTGAAAAACTGTTTTTT
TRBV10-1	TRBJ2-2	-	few	CASSETQGNTGELFF	TGCGCCAGCAGTGAAACACAGGGGAACACCGGGGAGCTGTTTTTT
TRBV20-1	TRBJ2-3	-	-	CSGSGGSPDTQYF	TGCAGTGGGTCTGGGGGGTCCCCAGATACGCAGTATTTT
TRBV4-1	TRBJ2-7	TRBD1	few	CASSQGGDSGLSYEQYF	TGCGCCAGCAGCCAAGGTGGGGACAGCGGTCTCTCCTACGAGCAGTACTTC
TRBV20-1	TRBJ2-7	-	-	CSAADRTYEQYF	TGCAGTGCTGCGGACAGAACCTACGAGCAGTACTTC
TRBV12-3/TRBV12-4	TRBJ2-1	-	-	CASSLSKTLGRRGYNEQFF	TGTGCCAGCAGTTTAAGCAAAACCCTCGGACGGAGAGGCTACAATGAGCAGTTCTTC
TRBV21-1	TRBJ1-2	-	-	CASSKGAGSKGNGYTF	TGTGCCAGCAGCAAAGGCGCAGGGTCTAAGGGTAATGGCTACACCTTC
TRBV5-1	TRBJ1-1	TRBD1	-	CASSPTGQASEAFF	TGCGCCAGCAGTCCCACCGGACAGGCTTCTGAAGCTTTCTTT
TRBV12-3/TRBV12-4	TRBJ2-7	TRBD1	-	CASSTTGKDEQYF	TGTGCCAGCAGTACGACAGGGAAGGACGAGCAGTACTTC
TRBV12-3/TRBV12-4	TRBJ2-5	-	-	CASSLMDEQYF	TGTGCCAGCAGTTTAATGGATGAGCAGTACTTC
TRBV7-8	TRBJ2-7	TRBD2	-	CASSLERGSSSEQYF	TGTGCCAGCAGCTTAGAGCGGGGCTCCTCCTCCGAGCAGTACTTC